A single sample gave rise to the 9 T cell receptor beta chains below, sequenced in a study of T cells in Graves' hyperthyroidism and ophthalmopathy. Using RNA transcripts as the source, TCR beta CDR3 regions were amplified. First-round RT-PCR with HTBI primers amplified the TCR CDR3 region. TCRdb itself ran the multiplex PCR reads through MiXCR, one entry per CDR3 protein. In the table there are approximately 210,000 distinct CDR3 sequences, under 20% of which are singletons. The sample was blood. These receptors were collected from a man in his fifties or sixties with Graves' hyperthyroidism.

The DNA of the CDR3 is TGTGCCAGCAGTGACGTGGGGGCTAGCGCTTACAATGAGCAGTTCTTC. Its protein product is CASSDVGASAYNEQFF. V and J are TRBV2 and TRBJ2-1, with D perhaps matching TRBD1 or TRBD2 (6 bases each). V lost 3 bases, J lost 4 bases, and 16 bases lay in between. CDR1 and CDR2 from the germline V gene are SNHLY and FYNNEI. The CDR3 length is 16 residues.

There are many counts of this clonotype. CDR3 residues: CASSPLAGVTDTQYF. CDR3 nucleotide sequence: TGTGCCAGCAGCCCCTTAGCGGGAGTCACAGATACGCAGTATTTT. J is TRBJ2-3 and V is TRBV7-9; 9 positions agree with TRBD2. The CDR3 totals 15 residues. Per the germline V gene, CDR1 is SEHNR and CDR2 is FQNEAQ (reference sequence). Unmatched junction bases numbered 5, after V lost 5 bases and J lost 2 bases.

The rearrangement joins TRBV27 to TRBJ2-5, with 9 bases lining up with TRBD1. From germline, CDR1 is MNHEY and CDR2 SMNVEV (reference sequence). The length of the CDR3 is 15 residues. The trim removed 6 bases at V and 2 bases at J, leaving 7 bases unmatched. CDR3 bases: TGTGCCAGCAGGGACAGGGGACAGATACAAGAGACCCAGTACTTC. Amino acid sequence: CASRDRGQIQETQYF.

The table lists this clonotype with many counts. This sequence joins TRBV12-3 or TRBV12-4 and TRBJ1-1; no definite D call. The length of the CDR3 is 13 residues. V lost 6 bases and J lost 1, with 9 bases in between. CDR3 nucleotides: TGTGCCAGCAGACAACAGTGGAACACTGAAGCTTTCTTT. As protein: CASRQQWNTEAFF.

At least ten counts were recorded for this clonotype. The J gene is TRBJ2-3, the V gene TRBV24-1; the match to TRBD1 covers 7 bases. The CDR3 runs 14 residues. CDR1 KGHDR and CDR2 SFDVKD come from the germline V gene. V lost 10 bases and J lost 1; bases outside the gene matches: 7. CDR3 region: CATRQGSGTDTQYF. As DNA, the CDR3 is TGTGCCACTCGACAGGGTTCGGGCACAGATACGCAGTATTTT.

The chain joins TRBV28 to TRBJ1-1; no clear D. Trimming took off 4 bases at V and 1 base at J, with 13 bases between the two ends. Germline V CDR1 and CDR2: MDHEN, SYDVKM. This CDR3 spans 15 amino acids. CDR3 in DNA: TGTGCCAGCAGTTCCCCCCCGGCGGGGAACACTGAAGCTTTCTTT. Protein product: CASSSPPAGNTEAFF.

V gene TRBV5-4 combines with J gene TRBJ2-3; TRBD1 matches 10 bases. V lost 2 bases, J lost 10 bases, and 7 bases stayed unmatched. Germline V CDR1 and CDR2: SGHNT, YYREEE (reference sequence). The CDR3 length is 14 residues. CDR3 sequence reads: CASSLRDRGMAQYF. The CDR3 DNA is TGTGCCAGCAGCTTACGGGACAGGGGAATGGCGCAGTATTTT.

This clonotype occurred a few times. The CDR3: CASSLGTTGANVLTF. The CDR3 DNA follows: TGCGCCAGCAGCTTGGGCACAACTGGGGCCAACGTCCTGACTTTC. The chain links TRBV5-1 to TRBJ2-6; D is unclear. Trimming stripped 0 bases from V and 2 bases from J, with 6 bases between. CDR3 length equals 15 residues. Germline V gives CDR1 SGHRS, CDR2 YFSETQ.

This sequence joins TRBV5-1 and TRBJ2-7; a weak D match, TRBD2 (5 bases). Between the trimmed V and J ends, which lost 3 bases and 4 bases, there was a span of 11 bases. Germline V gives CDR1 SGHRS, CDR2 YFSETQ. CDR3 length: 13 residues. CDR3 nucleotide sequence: TGCGCCAGCAGCTCCGGCCGGGGTTACGAGCAGTACTTC. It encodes CASSSGRGYEQYF.